This TCR beta chain is from a study of post-analysis software for immune sequencing data. Study as a whole: Secondary progressive, relapsing-remitting and progressive-relapsing multiple sclerosis were among the included disease courses. Study findings and constraints: When patients were compared with controls, 5 or 6 TRBV segments were more frequent, TRBV5-6, TRBV5-1 and TRBV20-1 among them. Controls had significantly higher normalized Chao1 diversity than multiple sclerosis patients. Samples prepared in the same batch strongly co-clustered by F measure.

Comments on this clonotype: Antigen specificity is unknown.

The TCR beta cDNA libraries carried unique molecular identifiers. TCRdb processed the PCR reads anew with MiXCR; each CDR3 protein has one entry. Of 700,000 to 800,000 distinct CDR3 sequences detected, 25% to 30% appear once; the ten largest clones hold 0.55% to 0.65%. Trimming removed 1 base at V and 2 bases at J, with 12 bases between. The CDR3 totals 15 residues. CDR1 and CDR2 (germline): DFQATT, SNEGSKA (reference sequence). The origin of this receptor is a girl between 10 and 17 years old with multiple sclerosis. The source material was blood. The chain joins TRBV20-1 to TRBJ2-1, with D possibly being TRBD1 or TRBD2 (6 bases each). The CDR3 coding sequence is TGCAGTGCTAGAGCAGGGGCGGGGACCTACAATGAGCAGTTCTTC. Translation: CSARAGAGTYNEQFF.